This T cell receptor beta chain emerged from a study of blood T cell repertoires in COVID-19. Study at large: COVID-19 samples, acute and convalescent, were from the United States, Italy and Spain. Sample material is recorded as cDNA or gDNA derived from T cells, B-cell-depleted T cells, or PBMCs.

Original analysis: Estimation of nucleated cell counts was performed using reference gene primer amplification. Profiled with immunoSEQ multiplex PCR; TCRdb holds only in-frame clones, not every one. V, J and clone size are taken as reported in that table, and D and trimming were inferred from the DNA itself. The data contain roughly 200,000 clones, about 88% of them singletons. This CDR3 contains 16 residues. V lost 3 bases to trimming and J lost 1 base; unmatched junction nucleotides: 1. CDR1 and CDR2 from the germline V gene are MNHEY and SMNVEV (reference sequence). This TCR was recovered from a woman aged 35 to 49 who had recovered from COVID-19. Sequencing was performed on peripheral blood. The chain combines TRBV27 with TRBJ2-2; TRBD2 matches at 11 bases. In DNA form, the CDR3 reads TGTGCCAGCAGTTTTCTAGCGGGAGGGAACACCGGGGAGCTGTTTTTT. It encodes CASSFLAGGNTGELFF.